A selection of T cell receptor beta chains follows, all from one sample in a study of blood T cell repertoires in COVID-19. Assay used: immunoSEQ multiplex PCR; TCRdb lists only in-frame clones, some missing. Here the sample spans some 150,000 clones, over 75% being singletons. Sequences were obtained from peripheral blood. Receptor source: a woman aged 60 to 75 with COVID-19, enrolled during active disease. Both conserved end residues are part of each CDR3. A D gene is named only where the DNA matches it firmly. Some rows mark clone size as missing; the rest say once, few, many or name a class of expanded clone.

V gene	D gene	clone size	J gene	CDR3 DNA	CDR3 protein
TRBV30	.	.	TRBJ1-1	TGTGCCTGGAGTCCTTTCCGGGCTGAAGCTTTCTTT	CAWSPFRAEAFF
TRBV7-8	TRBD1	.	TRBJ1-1	TGTGCCAGCAGCTCTCCGGGACAGGGAGGCATTCTGAACACTGAAGCTTTCTTT	CASSSPGQGGILNTEAFF
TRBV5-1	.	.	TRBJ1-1	TGCGCCAGCAGCCCGGTCAGGGGGAACACTGAAGCTTTCTTT	CASSPVRGNTEAFF
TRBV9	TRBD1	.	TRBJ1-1	TGTGCCAGCAGCGGGACAGGGAGTTGGTCTGAAGCTTTCTTT	CASSGTGSWSEAFF
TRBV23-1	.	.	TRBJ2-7	TGCGCCAGCAGTCATCAAGGGGCCCGGAAGACCTACGAGCAGTACTTC	CASSHQGARKTYEQYF
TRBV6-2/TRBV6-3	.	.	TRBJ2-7	TGTGCCAGCAGTTACTCTCGCGAGCAGTACTTC	CASSYSREQYF
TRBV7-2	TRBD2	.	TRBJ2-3	TGTGCCAGCAGCTCCCTACGACTCGCTAGCGGGGGGGCGGTGTCGCAGTATTTT	CASSSLRLASGGAVSQYF
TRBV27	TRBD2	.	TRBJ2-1	TGTGCCAGCAGTACTGTCGAAGCGGGGGACCACTACAATGAGCAGTTCTTC	CASSTVEAGDHYNEQFF
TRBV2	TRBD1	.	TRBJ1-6	TGTGCCAGCAGCCCCGGGACAGGGTGGGATGGCTCACCCCTCCACTTT	CASSPGTGWDGSPLHF
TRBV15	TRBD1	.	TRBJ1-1	TGTGCCACCAGCAGAGTAGCTCGGGGGACAGCCACTGAAGCTTTCTTT	CATSRVARGTATEAFF
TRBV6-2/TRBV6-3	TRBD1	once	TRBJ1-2	TGTGCCAGCAGTTTTCAGGACAGGCCTTATGGCTACACCTTC	CASSFQDRPYGYTF
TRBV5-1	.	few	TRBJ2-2	TGCGCCAGCAGCCCACGAGGAGGCTCAGTCACCGGGGAGCTGTTTTTT	CASSPRGGSVTGELFF
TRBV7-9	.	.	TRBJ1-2	TGTGCCAGCAGCTTAATCCCGTGGGGGGAAGGCGGCTACACCTTC	CASSLIPWGEGGYTF
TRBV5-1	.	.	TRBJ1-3	TGCGCCAGCAGCTTGGACAGTCAAGTCTCTGGAAACACCATATATTTT	CASSLDSQVSGNTIYF
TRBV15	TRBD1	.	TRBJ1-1	TGTGCCACCAGCAGAGACCAGACAGGGGGAGGTGAAGCTTTCTTT	CATSRDQTGGGEAFF
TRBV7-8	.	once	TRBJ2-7	TGTGCCAGCAGCCACGCCCGCGGTACCCTTGTCCACGAGCAGTACTTC	CASSHARGTLVHEQYF
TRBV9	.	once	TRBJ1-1	TGTGCCAGCAGCCGAGAAAACACTGAAGCTTTCTTT	CASSRENTEAFF
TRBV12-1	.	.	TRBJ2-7	TGTGCCAGCAGTTATGGGGGGAGCCACGAGCAGTACTTC	CASSYGGSHEQYF
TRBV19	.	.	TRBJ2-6	TGTGCCAGTAGTCTCGGCGGGCGCTTCTCTGGGGCCAACGTCCTGACTTTC	CASSLGGRFSGANVLTF
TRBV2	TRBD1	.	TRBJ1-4	TGTGCCAGCAGTGACGGGACAGCTAATGAAAAACTGTTTTTT	CASSDGTANEKLFF
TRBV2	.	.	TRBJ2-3	TGTGCCACCCAGAATTCTCCCCTCACAGATACGCAGTATTTT	CATQNSPLTDTQYF
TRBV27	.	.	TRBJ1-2	TGTGCCAGCAGTTTGGCACAGAACCGGAACTATGGCTACACCTTC	CASSLAQNRNYGYTF
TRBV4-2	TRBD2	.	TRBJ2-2	TGTGCCAGCAGCCTGGGGACTAGCGGGGATCACGGGGAGCTGTTTTTT	CASSLGTSGDHGELFF
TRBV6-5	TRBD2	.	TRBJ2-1	TGTGCCAGCAGTTACAGACTAGCGGGGGGCTACAATGAGCAGTTCTTC	CASSYRLAGGYNEQFF
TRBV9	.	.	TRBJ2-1	TGTGCCAGCAGCGTAGGAGGGGGGGAGTGGTATGAGCAGTTCTTC	CASSVGGGEWYEQFF
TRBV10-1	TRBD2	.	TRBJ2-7	TGCGCCAGCAGTGAGATGCAGCGGGGGGGCTTCCCCGCACCCTACGAGCAGTACTTC	CASSEMQRGGFPAPYEQYF
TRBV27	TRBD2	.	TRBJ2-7	TGTGCCAGCAGTTTGGGGACGGGGGGGAACGAGCAGTACTTC	CASSLGTGGNEQYF
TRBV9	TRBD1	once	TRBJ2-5	TGTGCCAGCAGCGGGGGGACAGGAAAAGAGACCCAGTACTTC	CASSGGTGKETQYF
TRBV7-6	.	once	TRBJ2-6	TGTGCCAGCAGCTTAGAGAGAGCTGGGGCCAACGTCCTGACTTTC	CASSLERAGANVLTF
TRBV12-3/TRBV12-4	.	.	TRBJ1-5	TGTGCCAGCAGTTTGTCGTCGGGTCAGCCCCAGCATTTT	CASSLSSGQPQHF
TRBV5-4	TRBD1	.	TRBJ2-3	TGTGCCAGCAGATACACAACAGGGGGCAGGACAGATACGCAGTATTTT	CASRYTTGGRTDTQYF
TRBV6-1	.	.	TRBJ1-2	TGTGCCAGCAGTGAAGCGGCGGGACGGACCTATGGCTACACCTTC	CASSEAAGRTYGYTF
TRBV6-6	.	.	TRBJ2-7	TGTGCCAGCAGTTACCGGAGTGAAGGCCCCTACGAGCAGTACTTC	CASSYRSEGPYEQYF
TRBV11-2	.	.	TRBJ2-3	TGTGCCAGCAGCCTCGGGATGAGGGCAGATACGCAGTATTTT	CASSLGMRADTQYF
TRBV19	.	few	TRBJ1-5	TGTGCCAGTAGTATAGTTGAGGGTCACAATCAGCCCCAGCATTTT	CASSIVEGHNQPQHF
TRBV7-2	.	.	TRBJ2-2	TGTGCCAGCAGCTTACGACAGACGAACACCGGGGAGCTGTTTTTT	CASSLRQTNTGELFF
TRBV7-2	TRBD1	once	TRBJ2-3	TGTGCCAGCAGCCCGGACAGGATGACTAGCACAGATACGCAGTATTTT	CASSPDRMTSTDTQYF
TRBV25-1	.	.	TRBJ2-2	TGTGCCAGCAGTGAGACTACCGGGGAGCTGTTTTTT	CASSETTGELFF
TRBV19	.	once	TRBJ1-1	TGTGCCAGTAGTTGGGGGCCTGAAGCTTTCTTT	CASSWGPEAFF
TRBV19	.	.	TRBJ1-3	TGTGCCAGTAGTTCCAACAGGGACATGAGCTCTGGAAACACCATATATTTT	CASSSNRDMSSGNTIYF
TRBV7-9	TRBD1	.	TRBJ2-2	TGTGCCAGCAGCCCAAGGGTCAGGGACAGGGCAAGTGTCGGGGAGCTGTTTTTT	CASSPRVRDRASVGELFF
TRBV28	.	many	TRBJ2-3	TGTGCCAGCAGTTTCGTGGCAGGCACAGATACGCAGTATTTT	CASSFVAGTDTQYF
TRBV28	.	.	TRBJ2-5	TGTGCCAGCAGTTCTCAGGGGTGGGAGACCCAGTACTTC	CASSSQGWETQYF
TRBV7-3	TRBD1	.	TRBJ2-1	TGTGCCAGCAGCTGGAGGGACAGGGTAGATGAGCAGTTCTTC	CASSWRDRVDEQFF
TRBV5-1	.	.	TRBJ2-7	TGCGCCAGCAGCTTGGGTTACCAGGGTTCCTACGAGCAGTACTTC	CASSLGYQGSYEQYF
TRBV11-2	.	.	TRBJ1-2	TGTGCCAGCAGCTTAGCTCTGGAGTCTGGCTACACCTTC	CASSLALESGYTF
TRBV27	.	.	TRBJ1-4	TGTGCCAGCAGTTTATGGCGGGGCGAAAAACTGTTTTTT	CASSLWRGEKLFF
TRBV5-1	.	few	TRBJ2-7	TGCGCCAGCAGCTTGTCTCCGACAGTATCCTACGAGCAGTACTTC	CASSLSPTVSYEQYF
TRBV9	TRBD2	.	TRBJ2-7	TGTGCCAGCAGCGTCGGACTAGCGGGGGGGTTAACCTACGAGCAGTACTTC	CASSVGLAGGLTYEQYF
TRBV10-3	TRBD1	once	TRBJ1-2	TGTGCCATCAGTGAGTACGAACAGGGGTCGAGGTATGGCTACACCTTC	CAISEYEQGSRYGYTF
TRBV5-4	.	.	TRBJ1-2	TGTGCCAGCACAGGGGCCACCTATGGCTACACCTTC	CASTGATYGYTF
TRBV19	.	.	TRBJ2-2	TGTGCCAGTAGTATAGACCAGAACACCGGGGAGCTGTTTTTT	CASSIDQNTGELFF
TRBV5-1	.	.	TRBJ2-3	TGCGCCAGCAGCGGGACGGGACTCAGCACAGATACGCAGTATTTT	CASSGTGLSTDTQYF
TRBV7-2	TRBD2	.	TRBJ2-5	TGTGCCAGCAGCACAGGGACTAGCGGGGGGGCATGGGAGACCCAGTACTTC	CASSTGTSGGAWETQYF
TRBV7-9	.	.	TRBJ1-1	TGTGCCAGCATCCCAGGGGATATGAACACTGAAGCTTTCTTT	CASIPGDMNTEAFF
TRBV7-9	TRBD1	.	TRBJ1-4	TGTGCCAGCAGCTTATTACCGGGACAGCCTGATGAAAAACTGTTTTTT	CASSLLPGQPDEKLFF
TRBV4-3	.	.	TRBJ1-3	TGCGCCAGCAGCCAAGGACTTAACTCTGGAAACACCATATATTTT	CASSQGLNSGNTIYF
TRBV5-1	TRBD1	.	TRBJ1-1	TGCGCCAGCAGCGCCCGACCGGGACAGGGTTCTGAAGCTTTCTTT	CASSARPGQGSEAFF